A selection of T cell receptor beta chains follows, all from one sample in a study of blood T cell repertoires in COVID-19. Method: immunoSEQ multiplex PCR; TCRdb's copy keeps in-frame clones and lacks some. The sample has about 26,000 clones; around 88% are singletons. The specimen was peripheral blood. The receptor source for this set is a man between 65 and 85 years old with acute or convalescent COVID-19. Both conserved end residues are part of each CDR3. D genes are given only for firm matches. The listing skips clone size in some rows; elsewhere it reads once, few, many or a size class.

clone_size d_call j_call v_call cdr3_nt cdr3_aa
- TRBD1 TRBJ2-5 TRBV6-5 TGTGCCAGCAGTTACACCTACAGGGGCCAAGAGACCCAGTACTTC CASSYTYRGQETQYF
few - TRBJ1-5 TRBV7-8 TGTGCCAGCAGGCAAACCTTAGGAGGCAATCAGCCCCAGCATTTT CASRQTLGGNQPQHF
- TRBD1 TRBJ1-3 TRBV4-2 TGTGCCAGCAGCTCCCGGACAGGCGACTCTGGAAACACCATATATTTT CASSSRTGDSGNTIYF
- - TRBJ1-1 TRBV29-1 TGCAGCGTTGTTGGCCCCCCGAACACTGAAGCTTTCTTT CSVVGPPNTEAFF
- - TRBJ1-1 TRBV10-2 TGCGCCAGCACCGGAGACAGGAAATTCTCTGAAGCTTTCTTT CASTGDRKFSEAFF
- TRBD1 TRBJ1-1 TRBV11-2 TGTGCCAGCAGCCCCCGGACAGGGTCGAACACTGAAGCTTTCTTT CASSPRTGSNTEAFF
- - TRBJ2-7 TRBV28 TGTGCCAGCGGATATGGGACTTTTGGGGGGCAGTACTTC CASGYGTFGGQYF
- - TRBJ1-2 TRBV7-2 TGTGCCAGCAGCTTAGGGCAGGGGCTGTTCTATGGCTACACCTTC CASSLGQGLFYGYTF
- - TRBJ2-3 TRBV18 TGTGCCAGCTCACCAGACTTGAGCACAGATACGCAGTATTTT CASSPDLSTDTQYF
- TRBD1 TRBJ2-2 TRBV7-3 TGTGCCAGCAGCTTCCCGGGACAGGGTGGGACCGGGGAGCTGTTTTTT CASSFPGQGGTGELFF
- TRBD2 TRBJ2-3 TRBV24-1 TGTGCCACCAGTGATTTGCCGGGTCGGGAGGGCACAGATACGCAGTATTTT CATSDLPGREGTDTQYF
- - TRBJ2-7 TRBV9 TGTGCCAGCAGCGTAGCTCTTCAGGGCGAGCAGTACTTC CASSVALQGEQYF
once - TRBJ2-3 TRBV9 TGTGCCACCTCAACAGGATTTAGCACAGATACGCAGTATTTT CATSTGFSTDTQYF
few - TRBJ1-3 TRBV6-6 TGTGCCAGCAACATGTATGGGGCGACTGGAAACACCATATATTTT CASNMYGATGNTIYF
- - TRBJ1-5 TRBV19 TGTGCCAGTAGTATCTTCGGACTATTTGATCAGCCCCAGCATTTT CASSIFGLFDQPQHF
once - TRBJ1-6 TRBV5-1 TGCGCCAGCAGCCCTGGGGCAGGGTGGAATTCACCCCTCCACTTT CASSPGAGWNSPLHF
medium-sized - TRBJ2-5 TRBV9 TGCGCCCCCCGCGGAGGGGGGGGGCCCCAAGAGACCCAGTACTTC CAPRGGGGPQETQYF
- TRBD1 TRBJ2-5 TRBV6-1 TGTGCCAGCAGTGACGGGACAGGGGCCCAAGAGACCCAGTACTTC CASSDGTGAQETQYF
- - TRBJ2-5 TRBV5-6 TGTGCCAGCAGCTTGGGATTGGGGCGAGAGACCCAGTACTTC CASSLGLGRETQYF
- - TRBJ2-7 TRBV20-1 TGCAGTGCCACCAGGGCCCGCGAGCAGTACTTC CSATRAREQYF
- - TRBJ1-1 TRBV15 TGTGCCACCAGGGGGGGGTGGTACACTGAAGCTTTCTTT CATRGGWYTEAFF
- TRBD1 TRBJ2-7 TRBV6-5 TGTGCCAGCAGGGATTTTAGGGGGCACTCGGACGAGCAGTACTTC CASRDFRGHSDEQYF